The 5 T cell receptor beta chains given below trace back to one sample, sequenced in a study of breast tumors, draining lymph nodes, adjacent tissues. TCRdb fed the multiplex PCR reads into MiXCR, producing one record per CDR3 protein. In the table there are 270,000 or so distinct CDR3 sequences, 30% of which are singletons. The lymph nodes were axillary draining lymph nodes from breast cancer patients. The source material was axillary lymph node tissue. These receptors all come from a female donor with breast cancer. Some clones in this sample may be carry-over from other donors' samples.

J is TRBJ1-1 and V is TRBV11-3, with D unresolved. The CDR3 consists of 11 residues. Trimming shortened V by 5 bases and J by 3 bases, and 4 bases separated the two germline ends. The germline CDR1 and CDR2 sequences are SGHNT and YENEEA. CDR3 nucleotide sequence: TGTGCCAGCAGCGACGACACTGAAGCTTTCTTT. Translating it yields CASSDDTEAFF.

This clonotype was counted ten times or more. The chain joins TRBV2 to TRBJ2-5; D is perhaps TRBD2 (6 bases). V lost 4 bases, J lost 0 bases, and 6 bases lay in between. Per the germline V gene, CDR1 is SNHLY and CDR2 is FYNNEI. The length of the CDR3 is 13 residues. CDR3 protein: CASSGDYQETQYF. The CDR3 DNA sequence: TGTGCCAGCAGTGGGGACTACCAAGAGACCCAGTACTTC.

This clonotype was seen ten or more times. The V and J genes are TRBV5-1 and TRBJ2-3, with a weak D call TRBD2 (5 bases). CDR1 is SGHRS, CDR2 YFSETQ, per germline. CDR3 length: 16 residues. The germline V and J ends were trimmed by 5 bases and 0 bases, with 16 bases remaining between them. DNA for the CDR3: TGCGCCAGCAGACCCCGAGAGGAGGCTAGCACAGATACGCAGTATTTT. Translated, it gives CASRPREEASTDTQYF.

The CDR3 region has the DNA TGTGCCAGCAGTTTTCCTCCGGGACAGGGGGCGCAGGCTTTCTTT. Protein product: CASSFPPGQGAQAFF. The chain carries TRBV27 and TRBJ2-2, with 12 bases lining up with TRBD1. Judging by the DNA end, TRBJ1-1 fits better; the J call may be wrong. CDR3 size: 15 residues. Germline loops: CDR1 MNHEY, CDR2 SMNVEV (reference sequence).

For this clonotype: A much more abundant neighbour one base away suggests this may be a read error. The chain is built from TRBV9 and TRBJ2-7, with TRBD1 matching 10 bases. The J segment lost 3 bases and the V segment lost 0 bases, leaving 9 bases of the junction unmatched. The CDR3 loop spans 17 amino acids. Looked up from germline, CDR1 is SGDLS and CDR2 is YYNGEE. For the CDR3, the DNA is TGTGCCAGCAGCGTAGCCGGGACAGGGGTAAATCACTACGAGCAGTACTTC. It specifies CASSVAGTGVNHYEQYF.